Included here is one T cell receptor (beta chain) sequence, with context. Germline CDR1 is SEHNR and CDR2 is FQNEAQ (reference sequence). CDR3 length equals 17 residues. Trimming pared 2 bases from V and 1 base from J, leaving 17 bases between. These data are taken from a study of blood T cell repertoires in COVID-19. Study-level background: Sample material is recorded as cDNA or gDNA derived from T cells, B-cell-depleted T cells, or PBMCs.

In the original analysis: Researchers report that nucleated cell counts were estimated from reference gene primer amplification. Data came from immunoSEQ multiplex PCR; TCRdb stores just in-frame clones and leaves some out. That table supplies the V and J calls and clone size; D and trimming were determined from the DNA. In the table there are fewer than 150,000 clones, around 87% of which are singletons. V usage is TRBV7-9 and J usage is TRBJ1-1; D perhaps matches TRBD1 (5 bases). This receptor was identified in a human donor in a cohort sampled during active COVID-19. Sequenced: peripheral blood. The CDR3: CASSLSYATGGNTEAFF. CDR3 in DNA: TGTGCCAGCAGCTTATCCTATGCCACGGGGGGGAACACTGAAGCTTTCTTT.